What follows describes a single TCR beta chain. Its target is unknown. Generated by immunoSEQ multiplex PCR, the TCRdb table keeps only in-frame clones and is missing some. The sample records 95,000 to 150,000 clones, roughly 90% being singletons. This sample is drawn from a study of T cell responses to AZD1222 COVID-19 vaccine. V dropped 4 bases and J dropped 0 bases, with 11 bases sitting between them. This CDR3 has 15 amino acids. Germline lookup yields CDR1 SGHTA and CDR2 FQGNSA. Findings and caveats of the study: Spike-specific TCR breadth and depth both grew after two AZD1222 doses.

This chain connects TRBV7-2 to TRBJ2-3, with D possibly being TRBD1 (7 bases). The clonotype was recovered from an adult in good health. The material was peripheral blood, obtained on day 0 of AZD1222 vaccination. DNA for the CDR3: TGTGCCAGCAGCTCCAGGGGGACTAGCACAGATACGCAGTATTTT. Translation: CASSSRGTSTDTQYF.